One and the same sample provided the 23 T cell receptor beta chains below, sequenced in a study of shared clonotypes between healthy human individuals. Clones were read by immunoSEQ multiplex PCR, and TCRdb kept only the in-frame ones, dropping some. The sample includes 150,000 to 200,000 clones, 80% to 95% of them seen just once. Sequenced input: naive CD4+ T cells sorted from blood. Regarding subset: CD45RA+ positively selected. These receptors all come from a woman aged 30 to 39 in good health.

The chain links TRBV5-1 to TRBJ1-5; 9 nucleotides agree with TRBD1. V dropped 4 bases and J dropped 4; count of bases not matched to a gene: 3. From germline, CDR1 is SGHRS and CDR2 YFSETQ. This CDR3 comprises 14 residues. The chain's CDR3 is CASSPDRGNQPQHF. The CDR3 DNA reads TGCGCCAGCAGCCCGGACAGGGGTAATCAGCCCCAGCATTTT.

The CDR3 here is CASMETGPPYEQYF. As DNA, the CDR3 is TGTGCCAGTATGGAGACAGGGCCCCCCTACGAGCAGTACTTC. The gene calls are TRBV19 and TRBJ2-5; TRBD1 agrees at 7 bases. The DNA end lines up better with TRBJ2-7; the J call may be wrong. The CDR3 runs to 14 residues. Germline V gene lookup returns CDR1 LNHDA and CDR2 SQIVND (reference sequence).

This clone was seen a handful of times. This sequence joins TRBV6-7 and TRBJ2-7; 8 nucleotides line up with TRBD1. TRBV6-7 is noted as an ORF with a role that remains uncertain. CDR3 length: 13 residues. Losses at the gene ends were 6 bases for V and 6 bases for J; bases not matched to a gene: 7. The CDR3 reads CASRRTGLGEQYF. In nucleotides, the CDR3 is TGTGCCAGCAGACGGACAGGGCTAGGCGAGCAGTACTTC.

The chain is built from TRBV28 and TRBJ1-1; the D gene is possibly TRBD1 (6 bases). V gave up 7 bases and J gave up 2 bases, with 8 bases separating them. This CDR3 region has 12 residues. Germline CDR1 and CDR2: MDHEN and SYDVKM. CDR3 nucleotides: TGTGCCAGCACAGGGGTCAACACTGAAGCTTTCTTT. It codes for CASTGVNTEAFF. Using reference TRBV28 and TRBJ1-1 for the parts outside the CDR3, the full variable domain is DVKVTQSSRYLVKRTGEKVFLECVQDMDHENMFWYRQDPGLGLRLIYFSYDVKMKEKGDIPEGYSVSREKKERFSLILESASTNQTSMYLCASTGVNTEAFFGQGTRLTVV.

This clone has only one observation. The chain recombines TRBV5-5 with TRBJ1-2; 9 bases are shared with TRBD1. The CDR3 loop spans 17 amino acids. CDR1 and CDR2 (germline): SGHKS, YYEKEE (reference sequence). V gave up 0 bases and J gave up 1 base; unmatched junction bases: 7. The CDR3 loop is CASSLASGTGFNYGYTF. CDR3 DNA sequence: TGTGCCAGCAGCTTGGCCTCCGGGACAGGGTTTAACTATGGCTACACCTTC.

This rearrangement joins TRBV27 to TRBJ2-7; 8 nucleotides line up with TRBD2. V gave up 3 bases and J gave up 2 bases; unmatched junction bases: 12. Per germline, CDR1 MNHEY and CDR2 SMNVEV (reference sequence). CDR3 length equals 17 residues. As DNA, the CDR3 is TGTGCCAGCAGTTTGAAGTTCGTAACGGGAGGGCCCTACGAGCAGTACTTC. It codes for CASSLKFVTGGPYEQYF.

Regarding this clone: The junction departs from the called germline gene at one end, perhaps through a read error. This chain joins TRBV18 and TRBJ2-7; weak D call: TRBD2 (7 bases). The CDR3 length is 11 residues. Per germline, CDR1 KGHSH and CDR2 LQKENI. As DNA, the CDR3 is TGTGCCAGCTCACCCGGGGGGCCCCTCGTCTTC. This translates into CASSPGGPLVF.

J is TRBJ1-1 and V is TRBV10-1, with TRBD1 as a possible D gene (5 bases). Trimming pared 5 bases from V and 1 base from J, leaving 14 bases between. Germline CDR1 and CDR2: WNHNN and SYGVQD (reference sequence). The CDR3 has 15 amino acids. CDR3 loop: CASSPAGTANTEAFF. In DNA form, the CDR3 reads TGCGCCAGCAGTCCCGCCGGGACGGCGAACACTGAAGCTTTCTTT.

This sequence joins TRBV20-1 and TRBJ2-7; a weak D match, TRBD1 (5 bases). The CDR3 runs 11 residues. The V end lost 7 bases, the J end lost 1 base, and 8 bases lay between the germline ends. Germline V gives CDR1 DFQATT, CDR2 SNEGSKA (reference sequence). CDR3 loop: CSVGASYEQYF. The CDR3 nucleotides read TGCAGTGTAGGGGCTTCCTACGAGCAGTACTTC.

This clone was observed once. The CDR3 DNA follows: TGTGCCAGCAGCTTAGGGTCGGGGCTACGGAAAAACTACGAGCAGTACTTC. Residues: CASSLGSGLRKNYEQYF. The J gene is TRBJ2-7, the V gene TRBV7-9; tentatively, D is TRBD1 or TRBD2 (5 bases each). The V gene's germline CDR1 is SEHNR and CDR2 FQNEAQ (reference sequence). Trimming pared 1 base from V and 3 bases from J, leaving 19 bases between. This CDR3 spans 17 amino acids. The variable domain in full, with the rest retrieved from reference TRBV7-9 and TRBJ2-7, is DTGVSQNPRHKITKRGQNVTFRCDPISEHNRLYWYRQTLGQGPEFLTYFQNEAQLEKSRLLSDRFSAERPKGSFSTLEIQRTEQGDSAMYLCASSLGSGLRKNYEQYFGPGTRLTVT.

This CDR3 reads CASSLDPGYEQYF. The CDR3 region has the DNA TGTGCCAGCAGCTTAGATCCAGGATACGAGCAGTACTTC. V usage is TRBV11-2 and J usage is TRBJ2-7; no firm D call. Trimming cost V 0 bases and J 4 bases, with 7 bases left between them. The CDR3 contains 13 residues. The V gene's germline CDR1 is SGHAT and CDR2 FQNNGV.

J is TRBJ2-1 and V is TRBV19; D may be TRBD2 (6 bases). The germline V and J ends were trimmed by 4 bases and 0 bases, with 10 bases remaining between them. The length of the CDR3 is 15 residues. Germline V gene data show CDR1 as LNHDA and CDR2 as SQIVND (reference sequence). The CDR3 protein is CASSTRAGSYNEQFF. CDR3 sequence (DNA): TGTGCCAGTAGTACGCGAGCGGGCTCCTACAATGAGCAGTTCTTC.

The V gene is TRBV27, the J gene TRBJ2-1; the match to TRBD2 covers 7 bases. CDR3 size: 16 residues. The V gene's germline CDR1 is MNHEY and CDR2 SMNVEV (reference sequence). V shed 6 bases, J shed 7 bases, and the junction held 15 bases outside the gene matches. The CDR3 loop is CASSPRGGARENEQFF. In nucleotides, the CDR3 is TGTGCCAGCAGCCCTCGGGGAGGGGCACGGGAGAATGAGCAGTTCTTC.

The chain recombines TRBV28 with TRBJ1-3; the D gene is possibly TRBD1 (6 bases). V gave up 3 bases and J gave up 0 bases, with 9 bases separating them. Germline CDR1 MDHEN, CDR2 SYDVKM. The CDR3 loop spans 15 amino acids. The CDR3 sequence is CASSLGAASGNTIYF. The CDR3 nucleotides are TGTGCCAGCAGTTTGGGGGCAGCCTCTGGAAACACCATATATTTT. The whole variable domain, filled in from reference TRBV28 and TRBJ1-3, reads DVKVTQSSRYLVKRTGEKVFLECVQDMDHENMFWYRQDPGLGLRLIYFSYDVKMKEKGDIPEGYSVSREKKERFSLILESASTNQTSMYLCASSLGAASGNTIYFGEGSWLTVV.

This CDR3 reads CASRQAPEGYTF. CDR3 in DNA: TGTGCCAGCCGACAGGCCCCGGAGGGCTACACCTTC. The chain has TRBV6-6 and TRBJ1-2, with TRBD1 as a possible D gene (6 bases). Germline V CDR1 and CDR2: MNHNY, SVGAGI (reference sequence). This CDR3 contains 12 residues. Trimming removed 8 bases at V and 8 bases at J, with 15 bases between.

The rearrangement uses TRBV18 and TRBJ2-3, with 7 positions matching TRBD1. This CDR3 is built from 16 residues. J lost 0 bases, V lost 1 base, and 4 bases had no gene match. From germline, CDR1 is KGHSH and CDR2 LQKENI. CDR3 in DNA: TGTGCCAGCTCACCACAGGGCAGGGGGAGCACAGATACGCAGTATTTT. Amino acid sequence: CASSPQGRGSTDTQYF.

This clone has a handful of counts. Other DNA variants within this sample encode the same CDR3. The chain uses TRBV10-3 and TRBJ2-7; D is undetermined. Trimming removed 0 bases from V and 2 bases from J, with 2 bases in between. In germline, CDR1 is ENHRY, CDR2 SYGVKD. The CDR3 has 12 amino acids. The CDR3 DNA is TGTGCCATCAGTGAGTCAGCCTACGAGCAGTACTTC. It is translated as CAISESAYEQYF.

J is TRBJ2-7 and V is TRBV7-2; D call uncertain. The CDR3 contains 15 residues. Germline-derived CDR1 and CDR2 are SGHTA and FQGNSA. Trimming shortened V by 5 bases and J by 3 bases, and 17 bases separated the two germline ends. The CDR3 reads CASSKSVTLGYEQYF. The DNA of the CDR3 is TGTGCCAGCAGCAAATCAGTAACCCTGGGCTACGAGCAGTACTTC. The entire variable domain, with the rest obtained from reference TRBV7-2 and TRBJ2-7, is as follows: GAGVSQSPSNKVTEKGKDVELRCDPISGHTALYWYRQSLGQGLEFLIYFQGNSAPDKSGLPSDRFSAERTGGSVSTLTIQRTQQEDSAVYLCASSKSVTLGYEQYFGPGTRLTVT.

The chain links TRBV25-1 to TRBJ2-5; D not resolved. The V end lost 5 bases, the J end lost 2 bases, and 3 bases lay between the germline ends. This CDR3 spans 11 amino acids. Per germline, CDR1 MGHDK and CDR2 SYGVNS. The CDR3 sequence: CASSPQETQYF. DNA of the CDR3: TGTGCCAGCAGTCCGCAAGAGACCCAGTACTTC. The variable domain in full, completed from reference TRBV25-1 and TRBJ2-5, reads EADIYQTPRYLVIGTGKKITLECSQTMGHDKMYWYQQDPGMELHLIHYSYGVNSTEKGDLSSESTVSRIRTEHFPLTLESARPSHTSQYLCASSPQETQYFGPGTRLLVL.

The chain carries TRBV7-3 and TRBJ1-2, with 9 bases fitting TRBD1. Germline V gene lookup returns CDR1 SGHTA and CDR2 FQGTGA. J was trimmed by 4 bases and V by 5 bases; bases with no gene match: 8. The CDR3 loop spans 15 amino acids. CDR3 nucleotide sequence: TGTGCCAGCAGCCCAGCCCCGGGACAGGGCTATGGCTACACCTTC. This gives the protein CASSPAPGQGYGYTF.

This rearrangement joins TRBV11-2 to TRBJ1-1; D might be TRBD1 (6 bases). The V and J ends lost 5 bases and 0 bases respectively, with 10 bases between them. This CDR3 is 14 amino acids long. CDR1 and CDR2 (germline): SGHAT, FQNNGV. For the CDR3, the DNA is TGTGCCAGCAGCCGGACAGCGATGAACACTGAAGCTTTCTTT. This translates into CASSRTAMNTEAFF.

The chain has TRBV19 and TRBJ1-4, with D perhaps TRBD1 (6 bases). Germline CDR1 is LNHDA and CDR2 is SQIVND (reference sequence). V was shortened by 5 bases and J by 8 bases, with 15 bases between the two germline ends. This CDR3 is 14 amino acids long. This chain's CDR3 is CASSADRRKEKLFF. The CDR3 region has the DNA TGTGCCAGTAGTGCCGACAGGCGGAAGGAAAAACTGTTTTTT.

The chain is built from TRBV25-1 and TRBJ1-6; no definite D call. The CDR3 contains 12 residues. Deletions cut 9 bases from V and 5 bases from J, with 8 bases between. Germline V gives CDR1 MGHDK, CDR2 SYGVNS. CDR3 sequence (DNA): TGTGCCAGGGAGACAAATAATTCACCCCTCCACTTT. This translates into CARETNNSPLHF.